The source of this T cell receptor beta chain is a study of blood T cell repertoires in COVID-19. V lost 4 bases and J lost 5, with 9 bases in between. The CDR3 is 13 amino acids. Germline-derived CDR1 and CDR2 are SEHNR and FQNEAQ (reference sequence). Original data processing: Estimation of nucleated cell counts relied on the amplification of reference gene primers. Produced via immunoSEQ multiplex PCR; TCRdb's table is partial and in-frame only. The V and J calls and the clone size are those of that table, but D and trimming were determined from the DNA. This sample carries about 140,000 clones, around 86% of them seen once, and the ten largest clones take around 8.5%.

This chain connects TRBV7-9 to TRBJ2-1; D is unclear. Source material: peripheral blood. The origin of this receptor is a human donor in a cohort sampled during active COVID-19. Here the CDR3 reads CASSSSSDNEQFF. In DNA form, the CDR3 reads TGTGCCAGCAGCTCCTCCAGCGACAATGAGCAGTTCTTC.